Following are 21 T cell receptor beta chains from one sample sequenced in a study of vaccination and CD4 T cells after COVID-19. Which antigens these TCRs recognize remains unknown. Sequence data for DNA of cultured CD4+ T cells were generated by the Oncomine TCR Beta short-read assay. MiXCR, run by TCRdb on the PCR reads, gives a single entry per CDR3 protein. This sample yields about 26,000 distinct CDR3 sequences, of which 40% are seen a single time; roughly 11% belongs to the top ten. Regarding treatment: roughly 11-day PBMC culture with coronavirus spike peptide pools or control peptides (ViraFEST assay). Sequenced material: CD4+ T cells from blood, cultured in vitro. Receptors were obtained from a human donor who had recovered from COVID-19.

CDR3: CASSYQGLVWLPQYF. CDR3 in DNA: TGTGCCAGCAGCTATCAGGGACTTGTTTGGCTACCGCAGTATTTT. V usage is TRBV5-8 and J usage is TRBJ2-3; D might be TRBD2 (6 bases). The CDR3 runs to 15 residues. Per the germline V gene, CDR1 is SGHTS and CDR2 is YDEGEE. The V gene lost 3 bases and the J gene lost 10 bases, with 21 bases spanning the gap.

The chain is built from TRBV2 and TRBJ2-7; 12 bases agree with TRBD2. V dropped 6 bases and J dropped 2; count of bases not matched to a gene: 2. The CDR3 sequence is 14 residues long. Germline V gene sequence: CDR1 SNHLY, CDR2 FYNNEI. The CDR3 DNA is TGTGCCAGCAGGAGGACTAGCGGGGCCTACGAGCAGTACTTC. Translated, it gives CASRRTSGAYEQYF. Full variable domain (outside the CDR3, taken from reference TRBV2 and TRBJ2-7): EPEVTQTPSHQVTQMGQEVILRCVPISNHLYFYWYRQILGQKVEFLVSFYNNEISEKSEIFDDQFSVERPDGSNFTLKIRSTKLEDSAMYFCASRRTSGAYEQYFGPGTRLTVT.

The chain couples TRBV19 to TRBJ2-1, with a possible D match to TRBD2 (5 bases). The end of the DNA aligns better with TRBJ2-7, so the J call may be wrong. Germline CDR1 is LNHDA and CDR2 is SQIVND (reference sequence). The CDR3 is 16 amino acids. The CDR3 bases are TGTGCCAGTAGCCAAACCACCGGGATACGGTCCTACGAGCAGTACTTC. The encoded protein is CASSQTTGIRSYEQYF.

The chain uses TRBV6-5 and TRBJ2-2, with TRBD1 identical over 10 bases. This CDR3 has 17 residues. CDR1 is MNHEY, CDR2 SVGAGI, per germline. Trimming took 2 bases from V and 7 from J; bases not matched to a gene: 10. CDR3 sequence reads: CASSYGGQGVGVGELFF. DNA for the CDR3: TGTGCCAGCAGTTACGGAGGACAGGGGGTTGGAGTCGGGGAGCTGTTTTTT.

This clonotype was seen once. V gene TRBV5-1 combines with J gene TRBJ1-6; no clear D gene. The CDR3 runs 15 residues. From germline, CDR1 is SGHRS and CDR2 YFSETQ. Trimming cost V 2 bases and J 8 bases, with 14 bases left between them. The CDR3 here is CASSFGGILDSPLHF. CDR3 in DNA: TGCGCCAGCAGCTTCGGAGGTATCTTGGATTCACCCCTCCACTTT.

The chain links TRBV28 to TRBJ1-6, with a tentative D call TRBD1 (5 bases). CDR1 and CDR2 from the germline V gene are MDHEN and SYDVKM. There are 15 residues in the CDR3. Trimming took 5 bases from V and 7 from J, leaving 15 bases between them. The CDR3 protein is CASSRRTGFNSPLHF. The CDR3 region has the DNA TGTGCCAGCAGTAGGCGAACAGGCTTCAATTCACCCCTCCACTTT.

The chain joins TRBV6-5 to TRBJ1-4, with a weak D call TRBD1 (6 bases). Trimming removed 2 bases from V and 8 bases from J, with 15 bases in between. This CDR3 region has 15 residues. Germline lookup yields CDR1 MNHEY and CDR2 SVGAGI. CDR3 sequence reads: CASSYRLGGGEKLFF. For the CDR3, the DNA is TGTGCCAGCAGTTACCGGTTAGGGGGAGGAGAAAAACTGTTTTTT.

This clonotype has just a few counts. V usage is TRBV28 and J usage is TRBJ2-3; 12 nucleotides agree with TRBD2. After removal of 2 bases from V and 2 bases from J, the junction contained 5 bases not matched to a gene. CDR1 MDHEN and CDR2 SYDVKM come from the germline V gene. The CDR3 runs 17 residues. The CDR3 loop is CASSLRTSGRPTDTQYF. The CDR3 DNA is TGTGCCAGCAGTTTAAGAACTAGCGGGAGGCCCACAGATACGCAGTATTTT.

The V call is TRBV20-1, the J call TRBJ1-5; D possibly corresponds to TRBD1 (6 bases). The V gene lost 6 bases and the J gene lost 4 bases, with 19 bases spanning the gap. The CDR3 has 15 residues. The germline V gene has CDR1 DFQATT and CDR2 SNEGSKA (reference sequence). The CDR3 is CSAQASQGFNQPQHF. The DNA of the CDR3 is TGCAGTGCCCAAGCCTCACAGGGTTTTAATCAGCCCCAGCATTTT.

The rearrangement links TRBV2 to TRBJ2-1; TRBD2 matches at 7 bases. Germline CDR1 is SNHLY and CDR2 is FYNNEI. V lost 6 bases to trimming and J lost 5 bases; unmatched junction nucleotides: 4. This CDR3 is built from 13 residues. The CDR3 sequence: CASRTSANNEQFF. In nucleotides, the CDR3 is TGTGCCAGCAGAACTAGCGCCAACAATGAGCAGTTCTTC.

The chain joins TRBV7-2 to TRBJ2-7; the D is unclear. The germline gives CDR1 SGHTA, CDR2 FQGNSA. Trimming removed 4 bases from V and 2 bases from J, with 9 bases in between. This CDR3 has 13 amino acids. CDR3 residues: CASSYIATYEQYF. The CDR3 DNA follows: TGTGCCAGCAGCTATATCGCAACCTACGAGCAGTACTTC.

This clonotype was recorded a few times. V and J are TRBV2 and TRBJ1-6, with 7 bases fitting TRBD1. CDR1 is SNHLY and CDR2 is FYNNEI in the germline V gene. The CDR3 is 15 amino acids. The V gene end was trimmed by 8 bases and the J gene end by 5 bases; junction bases not matched to a gene: 9. Here the CDR3 reads CASGKGTGDNSPLHF. CDR3 in DNA: TGTGCCAGCGGGAAGGGCACAGGGGATAATTCACCCCTCCACTTT.

The rearrangement links TRBV7-4 to TRBJ2-5; D may correspond to TRBD1 or TRBD2 (6 bases each). The CDR3 is made up of 16 amino acids. Between the trimmed V and J ends, which lost 5 bases and 1 base, there was a span of 17 bases. Germline lookup yields CDR1 SGHVT and CDR2 SQSDAQ. CDR3 coding DNA: TGTGCCAGCAGCGCTGGAATAGGGGGGATCCAAGAGACCCAGTACTTC. It encodes CASSAGIGGIQETQYF.

This clonotype was recorded a few times. V gene TRBV11-2 combines with J gene TRBJ2-7; D remains unclear. The CDR3 has 14 amino acids. Germline V gene data show CDR1 as SGHAT and CDR2 as FQNNGV. Trimming took off 5 bases at V and 4 bases at J, with 15 bases between the two ends. The CDR3 spells CASSQRAVGYEQYF. CDR3 coding DNA: TGTGCCAGCAGCCAGCGCGCCGTGGGGTACGAGCAGTACTTC.

V usage is TRBV2 and J usage is TRBJ2-3, with 7 nucleotides matching TRBD1. The V gene's germline CDR1 is SNHLY and CDR2 FYNNEI. CDR3 length: 13 residues. J gave up 6 bases and V 5 bases, and 5 bases lay outside the gene matches. The CDR3 loop is CASSTDRPDTQYF. CDR3 in DNA: TGTGCCAGCAGTACGGACAGGCCGGATACGCAGTATTTT.

V usage is TRBV27 and J usage is TRBJ2-1, with D perhaps being TRBD1 or TRBD2 (5 bases each). The CDR3 has 13 residues. Between the trimmed V and J ends, which lost 8 bases and 4 bases, there was a span of 12 bases. The germline gives CDR1 MNHEY, CDR2 SMNVEV (reference sequence). The CDR3 coding sequence is TGTGCCAGCCGTGGATGGGGGTACAATGAGCAGTTCTTC. This encodes CASRGWGYNEQFF.

This chain links TRBV7-3 with TRBJ2-1, with a tentative D call TRBD1 (9 bases). This CDR3 contains 17 residues. Deletions cut 4 bases from V and 9 bases from J, with 25 bases between. Germline CDR1 reads SGHTA; CDR2 reads FQGTGA. CDR3: CASSSQTGGTGLPEQFF. For the CDR3, the DNA is TGTGCCAGCAGCTCACAGACGGGGGGGACAGGGTTGCCTGAGCAGTTCTTC.

This clonotype was counted a few times. The rearrangement uses TRBV7-9 and TRBJ2-2; D gene uncertain. This CDR3 comprises 14 residues. Deletions cut 2 bases from V and 6 bases from J, with 10 bases between. Per germline, CDR1 SEHNR and CDR2 FQNEAQ (reference sequence). The CDR3 DNA is TGTGCCAGCAGCTTAAAAGGGCGGTCCGGGGAGCTGTTTTTT. Translating it yields CASSLKGRSGELFF.

This chain joins TRBV6-1 and TRBJ2-7; TRBD2 might be the D (6 bases). V was shortened by 8 bases and J by 0 bases, with 11 bases between the two germline ends. The CDR3 is 13 residues long. CDR1 and CDR2 (germline): MNHNS, SASEGT. The CDR3 DNA reads as TGTGCCAGCGAAACGGGGGTCTCCTACGAGCAGTACTTC. Its protein product is CASETGVSYEQYF.

This clonotype was observed a handful of times. The chain recombines TRBV24-1 with TRBJ1-2; D call uncertain. CDR1 and CDR2 from the germline V gene are KGHDR and SFDVKD. CDR3 length: 14 residues. Trimming shortened V by 3 bases and J by 4 bases, and 11 bases separated the two germline ends. This CDR3 reads CATSDARVPYGYTF. CDR3 coding DNA: TGTGCCACCAGTGATGCCCGGGTTCCCTATGGCTACACCTTC.

The chain joins TRBV6-2 or TRBV6-3 to TRBJ2-5; TRBD2 matches 7 bases. Germline-derived CDR1 and CDR2 are MNHEY and SVGEGT. Trimming at V came to 5 bases and at J to 5 bases, leaving 17 bases not matched to a gene. This CDR3 is built from 17 residues. The CDR3 here is CASSPRRSGTTVETQYF. The DNA of the CDR3 is TGTGCCAGCAGTCCGCGGCGATCCGGGACTACGGTGGAGACCCAGTACTTC.